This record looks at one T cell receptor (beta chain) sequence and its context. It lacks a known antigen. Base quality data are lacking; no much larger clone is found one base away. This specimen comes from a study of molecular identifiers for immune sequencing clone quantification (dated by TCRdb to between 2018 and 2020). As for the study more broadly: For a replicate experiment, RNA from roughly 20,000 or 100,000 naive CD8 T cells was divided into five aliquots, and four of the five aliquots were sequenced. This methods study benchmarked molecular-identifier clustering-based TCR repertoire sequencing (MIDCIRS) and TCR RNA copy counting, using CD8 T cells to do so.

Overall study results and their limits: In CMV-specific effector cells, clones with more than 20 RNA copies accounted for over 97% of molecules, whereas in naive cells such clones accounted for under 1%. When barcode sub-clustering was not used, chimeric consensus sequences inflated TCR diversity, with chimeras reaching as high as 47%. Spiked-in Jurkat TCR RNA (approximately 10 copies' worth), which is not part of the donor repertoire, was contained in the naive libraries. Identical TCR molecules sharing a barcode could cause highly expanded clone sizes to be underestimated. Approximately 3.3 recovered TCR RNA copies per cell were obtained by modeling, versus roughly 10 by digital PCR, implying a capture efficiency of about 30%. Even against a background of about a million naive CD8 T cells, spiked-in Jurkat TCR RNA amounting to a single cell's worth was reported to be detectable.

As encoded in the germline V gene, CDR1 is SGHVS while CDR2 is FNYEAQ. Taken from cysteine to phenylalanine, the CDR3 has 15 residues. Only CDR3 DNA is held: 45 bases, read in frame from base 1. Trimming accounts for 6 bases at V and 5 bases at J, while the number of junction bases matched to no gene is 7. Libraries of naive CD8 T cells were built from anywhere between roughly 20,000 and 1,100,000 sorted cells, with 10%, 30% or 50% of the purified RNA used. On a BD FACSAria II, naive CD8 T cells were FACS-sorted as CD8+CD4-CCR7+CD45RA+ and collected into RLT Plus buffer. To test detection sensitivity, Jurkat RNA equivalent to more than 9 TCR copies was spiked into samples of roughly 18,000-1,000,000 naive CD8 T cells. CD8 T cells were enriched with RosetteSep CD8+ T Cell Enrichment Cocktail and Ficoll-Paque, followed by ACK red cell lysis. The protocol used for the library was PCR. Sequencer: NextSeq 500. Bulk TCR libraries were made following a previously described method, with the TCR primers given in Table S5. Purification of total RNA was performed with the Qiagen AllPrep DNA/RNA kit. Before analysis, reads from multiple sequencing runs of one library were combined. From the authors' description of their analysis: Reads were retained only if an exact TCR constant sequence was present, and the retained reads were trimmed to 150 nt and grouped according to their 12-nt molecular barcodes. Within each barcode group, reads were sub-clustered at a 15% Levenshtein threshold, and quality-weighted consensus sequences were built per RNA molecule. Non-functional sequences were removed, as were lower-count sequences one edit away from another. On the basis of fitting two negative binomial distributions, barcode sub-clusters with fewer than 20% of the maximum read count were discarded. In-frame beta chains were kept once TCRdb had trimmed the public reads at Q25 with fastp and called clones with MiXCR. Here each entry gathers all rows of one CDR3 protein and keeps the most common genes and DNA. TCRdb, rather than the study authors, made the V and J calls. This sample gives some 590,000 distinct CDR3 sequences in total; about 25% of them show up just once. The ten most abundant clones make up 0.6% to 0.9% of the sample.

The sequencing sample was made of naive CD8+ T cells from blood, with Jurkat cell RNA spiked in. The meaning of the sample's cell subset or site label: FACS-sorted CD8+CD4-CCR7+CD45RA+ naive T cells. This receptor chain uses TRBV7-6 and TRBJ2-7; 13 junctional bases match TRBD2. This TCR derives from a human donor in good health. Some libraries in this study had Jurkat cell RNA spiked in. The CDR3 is CASRPGLAGSHEQYF. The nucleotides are TGTGCCAGCAGACCGGGACTAGCGGGATCCCACGAGCAGTACTTC. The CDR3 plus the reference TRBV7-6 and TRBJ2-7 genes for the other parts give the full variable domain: GAGVSQSPRYKVTKRGQDVALRCDPISGHVSLYWYRQALGQGPEFLTYFNYEAQQDKSGLPNDRFSAERPEGSISTLTIQRTEQRDSAMYRCASRPGLAGSHEQYFGPGTRLTVT.